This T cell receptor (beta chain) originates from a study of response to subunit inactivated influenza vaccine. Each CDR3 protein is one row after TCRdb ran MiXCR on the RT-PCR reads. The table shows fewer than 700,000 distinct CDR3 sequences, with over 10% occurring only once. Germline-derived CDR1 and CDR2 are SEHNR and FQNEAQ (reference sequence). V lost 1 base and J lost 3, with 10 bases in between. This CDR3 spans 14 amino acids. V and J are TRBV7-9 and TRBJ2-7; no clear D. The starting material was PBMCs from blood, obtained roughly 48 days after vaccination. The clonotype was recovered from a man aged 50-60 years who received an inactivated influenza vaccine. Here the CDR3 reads CASSLDSRVYEQYF. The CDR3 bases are TGTGCCAGCAGCTTAGACTCTCGGGTCTACGAGCAGTACTTC.